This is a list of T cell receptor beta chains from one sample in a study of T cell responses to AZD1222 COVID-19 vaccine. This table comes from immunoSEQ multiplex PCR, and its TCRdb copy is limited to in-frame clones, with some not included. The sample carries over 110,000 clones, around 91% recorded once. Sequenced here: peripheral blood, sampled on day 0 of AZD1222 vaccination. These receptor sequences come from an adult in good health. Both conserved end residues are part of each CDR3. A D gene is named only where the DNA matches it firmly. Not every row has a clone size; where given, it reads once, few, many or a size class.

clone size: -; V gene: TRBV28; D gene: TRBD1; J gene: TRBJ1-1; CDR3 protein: CASEPGGPDTEAFF; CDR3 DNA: TGTGCCAGTGAGCCAGGGGGCCCTGACACTGAAGCTTTCTTT
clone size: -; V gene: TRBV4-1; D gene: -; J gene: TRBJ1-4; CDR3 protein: CASSQVIAVANEKLFF; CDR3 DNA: TGCGCCAGCAGCCAAGTGATTGCCGTCGCTAATGAAAAACTGTTTTTT
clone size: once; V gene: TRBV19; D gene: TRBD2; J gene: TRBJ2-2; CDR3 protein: CASTRVAGVNTGELFF; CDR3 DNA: TGTGCCAGTACCCGCGTAGCGGGAGTAAACACCGGGGAGCTGTTTTTT
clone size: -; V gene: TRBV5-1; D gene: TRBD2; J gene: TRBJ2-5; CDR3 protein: CASSSSGGTQETQYF; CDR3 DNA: TGCGCCAGCAGCTCTAGCGGGGGCACCCAAGAGACCCAGTACTTC
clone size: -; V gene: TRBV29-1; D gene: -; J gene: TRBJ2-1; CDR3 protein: CSANEQFF; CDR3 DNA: TGCAGCGCGAATGAGCAGTTCTTC
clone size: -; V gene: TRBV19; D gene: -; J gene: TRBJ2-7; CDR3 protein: CASRRGGEGYEQYF; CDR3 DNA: TGTGCCAGTAGAAGAGGGGGGGAGGGCTACGAGCAGTACTTC
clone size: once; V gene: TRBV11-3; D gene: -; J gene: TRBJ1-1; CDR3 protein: CASKVGGREAFF; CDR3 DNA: TGTGCCAGCAAGGTAGGGGGTAGAGAAGCTTTCTTT
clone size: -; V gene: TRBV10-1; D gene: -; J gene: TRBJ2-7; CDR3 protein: CASSDRGLSYEQYF; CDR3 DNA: TGCGCCAGCAGTGATAGAGGCCTATCCTACGAGCAGTACTTC
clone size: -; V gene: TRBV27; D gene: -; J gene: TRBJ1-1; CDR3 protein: CASSYKTPGGNTEAFF; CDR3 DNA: TGTGCCAGCAGCTATAAGACCCCTGGTGGGAACACTGAAGCTTTCTTT
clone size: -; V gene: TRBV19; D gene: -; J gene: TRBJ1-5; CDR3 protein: CASSIDHDSGGQPQHF; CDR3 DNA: TGTGCCAGTAGTATAGACCATGACAGTGGTGGTCAGCCCCAGCATTTT
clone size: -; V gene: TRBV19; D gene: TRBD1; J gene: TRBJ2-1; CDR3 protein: CASTPRDRGINEQFF; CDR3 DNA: TGTGCCAGTACCCCCCGGGACAGGGGTATCAATGAGCAGTTCTTC
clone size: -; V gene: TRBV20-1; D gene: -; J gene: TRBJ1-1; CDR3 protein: CSARNYAEAFF; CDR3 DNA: TGCAGTGCCCGAAACTACGCTGAAGCTTTCTTT
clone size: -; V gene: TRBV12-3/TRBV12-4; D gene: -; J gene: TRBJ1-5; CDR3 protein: CASSRRGPQHF; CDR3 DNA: TGTGCCAGCAGCCGCCGTGGGCCCCAGCATTTT
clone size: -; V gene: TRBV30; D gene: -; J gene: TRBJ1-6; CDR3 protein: CAWSLKSLAPLHF; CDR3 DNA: TGTGCCTGGAGCTTGAAGAGCCTGGCACCCCTCCACTTT
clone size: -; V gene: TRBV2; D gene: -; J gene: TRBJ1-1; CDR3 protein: CASSETGQRKAFF; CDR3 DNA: TGTGCCAGCAGCGAAACGGGACAACGAAAAGCTTTCTTT
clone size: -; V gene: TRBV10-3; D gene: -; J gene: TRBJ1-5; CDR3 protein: CAISEAGYSNQPQHF; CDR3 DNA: TGTGCCATCAGTGAGGCCGGATATAGCAATCAGCCCCAGCATTTT
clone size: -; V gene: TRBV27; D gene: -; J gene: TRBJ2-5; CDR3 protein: CASSFRDQQTQYF; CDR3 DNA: TGTGCCAGCAGTTTTCGGGACCAGCAGACCCAGTACTTC
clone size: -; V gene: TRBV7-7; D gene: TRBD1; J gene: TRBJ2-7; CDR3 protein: CASSPRQGPSYEQYF; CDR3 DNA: TGTGCCAGCAGCCCCAGACAGGGGCCGAGCTACGAGCAGTACTTC
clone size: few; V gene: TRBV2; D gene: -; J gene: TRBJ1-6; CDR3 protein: CASSERHPSSYNSPLHF; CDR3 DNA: TGTGCCAGCAGTGAACGGCACCCAAGCTCCTATAATTCACCCCTCCACTTT
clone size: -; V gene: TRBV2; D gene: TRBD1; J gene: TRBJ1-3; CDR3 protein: CASSEAATGLGNTIYF; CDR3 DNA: TGTGCCAGCAGTGAAGCAGCGACAGGGCTCGGAAACACCATATATTTT
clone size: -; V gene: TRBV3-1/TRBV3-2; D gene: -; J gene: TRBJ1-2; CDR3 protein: CASSQDSTDGYTF; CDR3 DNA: TGTGCCAGCAGCCAAGATAGTACGGATGGCTACACCTTC
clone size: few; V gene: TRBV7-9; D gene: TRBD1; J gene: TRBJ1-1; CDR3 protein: CASILLQGAGTEAFF; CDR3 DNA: TGTGCCAGCATCCTCCTACAGGGGGCGGGAACTGAAGCTTTCTTT
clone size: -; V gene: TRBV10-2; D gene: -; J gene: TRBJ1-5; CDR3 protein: CATAPDLSNQPQHF; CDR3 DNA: TGCGCCACCGCCCCAGACCTTAGCAATCAGCCCCAGCATTTT
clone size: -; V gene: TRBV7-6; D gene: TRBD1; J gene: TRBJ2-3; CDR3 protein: CASSYRDRGINTQYF; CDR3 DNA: TGTGCCAGCAGCTACCGGGACAGGGGAATAAATACGCAGTATTTT
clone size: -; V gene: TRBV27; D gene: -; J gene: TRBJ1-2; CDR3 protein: CATALGVSTNYGYTF; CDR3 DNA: TGTGCCACAGCATTAGGGGTCTCCACTAACTATGGCTACACCTTC
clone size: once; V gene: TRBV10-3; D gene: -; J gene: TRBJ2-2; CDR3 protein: CASLRGTNTGELFF; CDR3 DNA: TGTGCCAGCCTAAGGGGGACCAACACCGGGGAGCTGTTTTTT
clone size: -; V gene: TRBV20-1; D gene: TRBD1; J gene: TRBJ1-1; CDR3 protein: CSASAGTGGTEAFF; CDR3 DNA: TGCAGTGCTAGTGCTGGGACAGGGGGCACTGAAGCTTTCTTT
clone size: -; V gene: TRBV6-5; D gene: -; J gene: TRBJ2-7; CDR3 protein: CASKTMSGTSYEQYF; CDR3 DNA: TGTGCCAGCAAAACCATGTCGGGCACCAGCTACGAGCAGTACTTC
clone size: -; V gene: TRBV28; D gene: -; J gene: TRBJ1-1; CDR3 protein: CASSLSPRTDTEAFF; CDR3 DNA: TGTGCCAGCAGTTTATCCCCCCGGACAGACACTGAAGCTTTCTTT
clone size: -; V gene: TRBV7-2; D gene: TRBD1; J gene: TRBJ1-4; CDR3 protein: CASSWDRGDEKLFF; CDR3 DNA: TGTGCCAGCAGCTGGGACAGGGGTGACGAAAAACTGTTTTTT
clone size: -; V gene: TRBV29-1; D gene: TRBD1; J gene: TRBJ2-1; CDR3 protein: CSVGQGGINEQFF; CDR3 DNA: TGCAGCGTTGGACAGGGGGGGATCAATGAGCAGTTCTTC
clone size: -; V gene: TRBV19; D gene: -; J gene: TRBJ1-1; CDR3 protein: CASSPNIVNTEAFF; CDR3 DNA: TGTGCCAGTAGTCCCAACATAGTGAACACTGAAGCTTTCTTT
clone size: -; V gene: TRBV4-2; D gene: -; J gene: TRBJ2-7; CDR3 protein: CASSQDGAGTNYEQYF; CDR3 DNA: TGTGCCAGCAGCCAAGATGGGGCGGGAACAAACTACGAGCAGTACTTC
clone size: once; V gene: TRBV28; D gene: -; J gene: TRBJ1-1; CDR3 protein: CASSLLQGAFF; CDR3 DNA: TGTGCCAGCAGTTTACTACAAGGGGCTTTCTTT
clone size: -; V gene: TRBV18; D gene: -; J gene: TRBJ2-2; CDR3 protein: CASSPRRGELFF; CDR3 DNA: TGTGCCAGCTCACCAAGACGCGGGGAGCTGTTTTTT
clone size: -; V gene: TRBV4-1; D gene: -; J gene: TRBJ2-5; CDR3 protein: CASSQGQTDQETQYF; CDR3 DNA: TGCGCCAGCAGTCAGGGGCAAACAGACCAAGAGACCCAGTACTTC
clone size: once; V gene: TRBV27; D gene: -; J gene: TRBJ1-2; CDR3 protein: CASSPGLGYGYTF; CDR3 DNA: TGTGCCAGCAGTCCGGGACTGGGCTATGGCTACACCTTC
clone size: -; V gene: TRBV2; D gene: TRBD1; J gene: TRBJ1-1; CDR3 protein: CASSPGQPMNTEAFF; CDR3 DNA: TGTGCCAGCAGCCCGGGACAGCCCATGAACACTGAAGCTTTCTTT
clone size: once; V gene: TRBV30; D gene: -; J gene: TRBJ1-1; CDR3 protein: CACRIVNTEAFF; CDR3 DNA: TGTGCCTGTCGGATAGTGAACACTGAAGCTTTCTTT
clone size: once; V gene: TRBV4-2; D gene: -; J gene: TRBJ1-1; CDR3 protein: CASSQNPVQAFF; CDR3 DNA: TGTGCCAGCAGCCAAAATCCGGTGCAAGCTTTCTTT
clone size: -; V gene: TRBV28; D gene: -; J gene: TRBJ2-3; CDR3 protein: CASSFSTDTQYF; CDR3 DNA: TGTGCCAGCAGTTTTAGCACAGATACGCAGTATTTT
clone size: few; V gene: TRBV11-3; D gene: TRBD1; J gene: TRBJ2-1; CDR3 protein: CASSPRTGRMDEQFF; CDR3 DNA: TGTGCCAGCAGCCCCCGGACAGGGAGGATGGATGAGCAGTTCTTC
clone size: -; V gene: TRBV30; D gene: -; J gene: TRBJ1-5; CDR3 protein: CAWNIQGNQPQHF; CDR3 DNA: TGTGCCTGGAATATCCAGGGGAATCAGCCCCAGCATTTT
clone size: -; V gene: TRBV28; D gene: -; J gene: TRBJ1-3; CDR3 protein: CASSSPGNTIYF; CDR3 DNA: TGTGCCAGCAGTTCTCCCGGAAACACCATATATTTT
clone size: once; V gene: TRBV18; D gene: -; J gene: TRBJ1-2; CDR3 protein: CASSPLGEDYGYTF; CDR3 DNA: TGTGCCAGCTCACCACTTGGGGAGGACTATGGCTACACCTTC
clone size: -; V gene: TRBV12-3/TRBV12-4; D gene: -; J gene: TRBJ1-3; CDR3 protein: CASSSPFETIYF; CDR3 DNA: TGTGCCAGCAGTTCCCCCTTTGAGACCATATATTTT
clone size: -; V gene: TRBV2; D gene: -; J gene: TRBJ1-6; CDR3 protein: CASREGVGSPLHF; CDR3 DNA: TGTGCCAGCAGAGAGGGAGTTGGTTCACCCCTCCACTTT
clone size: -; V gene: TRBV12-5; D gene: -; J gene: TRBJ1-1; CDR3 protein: CASGNREDTEAFF; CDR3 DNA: TGTGCTAGTGGAAACAGGGAGGACACTGAAGCTTTCTTT
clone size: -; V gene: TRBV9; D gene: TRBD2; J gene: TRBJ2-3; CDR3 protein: CASSVAGLAGDQDTQYF; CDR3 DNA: TGTGCCAGCAGCGTAGCCGGACTAGCGGGAGATCAAGATACGCAGTATTTT
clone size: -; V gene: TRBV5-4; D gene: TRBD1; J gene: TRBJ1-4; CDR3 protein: CASSSTGASYEKLFF; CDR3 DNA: TGTGCCAGCAGCAGTACAGGGGCCTCCTATGAAAAACTGTTTTTT
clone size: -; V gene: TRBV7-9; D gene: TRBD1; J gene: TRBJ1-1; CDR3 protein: CASSTGQPSTEAFF; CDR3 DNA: TGTGCCAGCAGCACGGGACAGCCGTCCACTGAAGCTTTCTTT
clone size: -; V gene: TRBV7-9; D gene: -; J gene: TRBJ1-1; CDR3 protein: CASSFTEEAFF; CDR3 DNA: TGTGCCAGCAGCTTCACAGAAGAAGCTTTCTTT